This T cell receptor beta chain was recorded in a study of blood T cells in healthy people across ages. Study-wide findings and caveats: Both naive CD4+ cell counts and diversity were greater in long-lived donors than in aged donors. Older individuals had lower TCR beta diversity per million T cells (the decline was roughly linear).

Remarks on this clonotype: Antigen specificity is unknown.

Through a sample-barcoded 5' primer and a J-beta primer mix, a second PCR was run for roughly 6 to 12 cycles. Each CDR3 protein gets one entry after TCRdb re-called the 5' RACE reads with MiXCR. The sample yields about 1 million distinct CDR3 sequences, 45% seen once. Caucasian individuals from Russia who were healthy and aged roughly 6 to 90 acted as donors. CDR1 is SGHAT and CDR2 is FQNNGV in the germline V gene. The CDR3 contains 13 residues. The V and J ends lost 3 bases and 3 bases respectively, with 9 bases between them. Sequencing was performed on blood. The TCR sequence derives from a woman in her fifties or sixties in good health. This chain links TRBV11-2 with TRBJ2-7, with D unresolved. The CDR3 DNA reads TGTGCCAGCAGCTTTAGTCAGGACTACGAGCAGTACTTC. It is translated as CASSFSQDYEQYF.